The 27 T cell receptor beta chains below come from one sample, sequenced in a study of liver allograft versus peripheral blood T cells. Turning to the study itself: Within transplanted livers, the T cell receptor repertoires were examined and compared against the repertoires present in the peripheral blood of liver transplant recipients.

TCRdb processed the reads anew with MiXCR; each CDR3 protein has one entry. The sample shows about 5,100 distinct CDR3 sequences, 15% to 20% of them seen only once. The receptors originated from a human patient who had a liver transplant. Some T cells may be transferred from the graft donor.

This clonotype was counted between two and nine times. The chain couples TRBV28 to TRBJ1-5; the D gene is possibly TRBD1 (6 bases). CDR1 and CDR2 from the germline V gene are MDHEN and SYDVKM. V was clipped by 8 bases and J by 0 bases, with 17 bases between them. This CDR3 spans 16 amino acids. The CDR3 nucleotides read TGTGCCAGCGGTGTTAGGGACATCTATAGCAATCAGCCCCAGCATTTT. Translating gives CASGVRDIYSNQPQHF.

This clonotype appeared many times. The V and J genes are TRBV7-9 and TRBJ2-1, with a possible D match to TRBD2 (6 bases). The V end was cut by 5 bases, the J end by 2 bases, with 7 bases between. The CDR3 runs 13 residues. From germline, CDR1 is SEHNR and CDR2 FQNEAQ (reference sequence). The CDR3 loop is CASSRTTYNEQFF. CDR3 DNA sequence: TGTGCCAGCAGCAGGACTACCTACAATGAGCAGTTCTTC.

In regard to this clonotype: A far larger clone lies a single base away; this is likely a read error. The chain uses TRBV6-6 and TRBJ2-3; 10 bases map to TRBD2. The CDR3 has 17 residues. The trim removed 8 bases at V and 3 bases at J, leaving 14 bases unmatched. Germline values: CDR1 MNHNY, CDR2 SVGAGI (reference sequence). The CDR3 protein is CASCRHLLAGRTDTQYF. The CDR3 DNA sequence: TGTGCCAGCTGTCGCCATTTACTAGCGGGACGGACAGATACGCAGTATTTT.

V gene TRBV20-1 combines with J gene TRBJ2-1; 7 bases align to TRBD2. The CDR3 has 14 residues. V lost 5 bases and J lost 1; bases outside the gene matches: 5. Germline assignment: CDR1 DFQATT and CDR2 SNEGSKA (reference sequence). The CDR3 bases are TGCAGTGCTGGGGGGGGGGAGTCCTACAATGAGCAGTTCTTC. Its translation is CSAGGGESYNEQFF.

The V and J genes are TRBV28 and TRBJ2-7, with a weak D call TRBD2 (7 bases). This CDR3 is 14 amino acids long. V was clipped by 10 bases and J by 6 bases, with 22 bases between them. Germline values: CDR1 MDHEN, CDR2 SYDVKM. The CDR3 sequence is CATIQPGGRGEQYF. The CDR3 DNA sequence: TGTGCCACCATACAACCGGGGGGCCGAGGCGAGCAGTACTTC.

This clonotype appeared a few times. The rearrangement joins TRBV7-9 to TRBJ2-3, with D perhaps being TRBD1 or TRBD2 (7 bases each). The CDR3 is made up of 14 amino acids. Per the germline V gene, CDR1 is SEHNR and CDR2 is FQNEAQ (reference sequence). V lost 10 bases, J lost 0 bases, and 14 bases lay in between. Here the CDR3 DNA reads TGTGCCACAGCGGGGACAGCAAGCACAGATACGCAGTATTTT. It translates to CATAGTASTDTQYF.

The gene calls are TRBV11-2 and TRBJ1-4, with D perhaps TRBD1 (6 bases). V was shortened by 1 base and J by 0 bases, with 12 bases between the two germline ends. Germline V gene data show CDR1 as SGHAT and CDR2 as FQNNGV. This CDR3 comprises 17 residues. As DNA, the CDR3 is TGTGCCAGCAGCTTAGTGGGGACACCCTCAACTAATGAAAAACTGTTTTTT. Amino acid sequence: CASSLVGTPSTNEKLFF.

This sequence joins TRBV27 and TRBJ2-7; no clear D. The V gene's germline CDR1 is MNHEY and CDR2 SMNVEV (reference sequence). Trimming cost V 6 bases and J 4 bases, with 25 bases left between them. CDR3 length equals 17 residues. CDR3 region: CASSPNGRSASHYEQYF. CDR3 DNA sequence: TGTGCCAGCAGCCCAAATGGGCGGTCAGCTAGTCATTACGAGCAGTACTTC.

In nucleotides, the CDR3 is TGTGCCTGGAGTGTACAGGCGGGAGGGAAGACTTTCTTT. Its protein product is CAWSVQAGGKTFF. The rearrangement links TRBV30 to TRBJ1-1; D possibly corresponds to TRBD1 (5 bases). Germline CDR1 is GTSNPN and CDR2 is SVGIG (reference sequence). Trimming took off 0 bases at V and 12 bases at J, with 17 bases between the two ends. CDR3 length: 13 residues.

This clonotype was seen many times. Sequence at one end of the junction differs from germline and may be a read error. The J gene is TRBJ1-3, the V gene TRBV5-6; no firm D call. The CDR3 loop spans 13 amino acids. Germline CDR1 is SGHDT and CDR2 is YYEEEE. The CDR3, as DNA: TGTGCCAGCACCTTGACCGGGGGAAACACCATATATTTT. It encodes CASTLTGGNTIYF.

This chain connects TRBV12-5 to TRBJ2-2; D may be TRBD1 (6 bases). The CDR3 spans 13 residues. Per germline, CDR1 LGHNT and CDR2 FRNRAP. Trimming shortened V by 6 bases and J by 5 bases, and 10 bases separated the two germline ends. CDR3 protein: CASGGDKTGELFF. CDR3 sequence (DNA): TGTGCTAGTGGGGGGGACAAGACCGGGGAGCTGTTTTTT.

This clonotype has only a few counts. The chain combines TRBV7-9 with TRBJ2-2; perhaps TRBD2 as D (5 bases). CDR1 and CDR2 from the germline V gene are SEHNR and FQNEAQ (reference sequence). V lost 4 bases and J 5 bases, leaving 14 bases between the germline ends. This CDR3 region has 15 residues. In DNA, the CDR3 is TGTGCCAGCAGCTCTGCTCGGGTAGCGACCGGGGAGCTGTTTTTT. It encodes CASSSARVATGELFF.

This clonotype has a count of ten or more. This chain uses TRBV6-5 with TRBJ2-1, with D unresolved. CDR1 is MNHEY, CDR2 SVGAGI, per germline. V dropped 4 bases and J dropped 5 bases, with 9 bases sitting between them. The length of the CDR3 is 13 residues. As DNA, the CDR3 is TGTGCCAGCAGTTCAATCCCAGACAATGAGCAGTTCTTC. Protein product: CASSSIPDNEQFF.

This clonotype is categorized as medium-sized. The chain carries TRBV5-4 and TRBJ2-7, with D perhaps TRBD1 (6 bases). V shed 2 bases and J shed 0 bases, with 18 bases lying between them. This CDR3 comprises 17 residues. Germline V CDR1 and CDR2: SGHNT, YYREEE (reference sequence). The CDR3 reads CASSLNTRDKSSYEQYF. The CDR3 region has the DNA TGTGCCAGCAGCTTAAATACTCGGGACAAGAGCTCCTACGAGCAGTACTTC. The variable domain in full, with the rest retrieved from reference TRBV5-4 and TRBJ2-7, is ETGVTQSPTHLIKTRGQQVTLRCSSQSGHNTVSWYQQALGQGPQFIFQYYREEENGRGNFPPRFSGLQFPNYSSELNVNALELDDSALYLCASSLNTRDKSSYEQYFGPGTRLTVT.

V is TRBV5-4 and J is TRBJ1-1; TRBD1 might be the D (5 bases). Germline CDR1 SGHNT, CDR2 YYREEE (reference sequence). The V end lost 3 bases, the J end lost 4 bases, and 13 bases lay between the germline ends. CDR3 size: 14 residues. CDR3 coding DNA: TGTGCCAGCAGCTGGGGGGAGCAGACCACTGAAGCTTTCTTT. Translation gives CASSWGEQTTEAFF.

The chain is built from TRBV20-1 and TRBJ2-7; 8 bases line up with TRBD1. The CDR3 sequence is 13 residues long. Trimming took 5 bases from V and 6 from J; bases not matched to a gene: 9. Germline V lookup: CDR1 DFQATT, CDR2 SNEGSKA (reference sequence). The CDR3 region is CSAPGQDKVEQYF. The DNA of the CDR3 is TGCAGTGCTCCGGGACAGGACAAAGTCGAGCAGTACTTC.

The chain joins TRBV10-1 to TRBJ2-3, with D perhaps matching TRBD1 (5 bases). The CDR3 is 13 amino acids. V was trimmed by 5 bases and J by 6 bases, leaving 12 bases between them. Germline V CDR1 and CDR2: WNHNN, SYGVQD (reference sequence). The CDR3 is CASSTDRWDTQYF. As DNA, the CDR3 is TGCGCCAGCAGTACCGACAGATGGGATACGCAGTATTTT.

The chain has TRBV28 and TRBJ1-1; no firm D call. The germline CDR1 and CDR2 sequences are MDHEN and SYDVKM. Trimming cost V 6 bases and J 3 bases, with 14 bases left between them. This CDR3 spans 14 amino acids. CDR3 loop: CASRAMEIDTEAFF. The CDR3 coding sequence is TGTGCCAGCAGAGCCATGGAGATAGACACTGAAGCTTTCTTT.

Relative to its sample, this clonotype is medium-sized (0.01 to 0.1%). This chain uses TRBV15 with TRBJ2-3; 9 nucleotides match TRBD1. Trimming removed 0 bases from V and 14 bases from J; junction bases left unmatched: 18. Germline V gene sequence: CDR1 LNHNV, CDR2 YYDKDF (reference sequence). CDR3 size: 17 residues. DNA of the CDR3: TGTGCCACCAGCAGAGAAGGACAGGGGTTGGGGTCCGTGGTCCTGTATTTT. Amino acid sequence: CATSREGQGLGSVVLYF.

The CDR3 DNA sequence: TGTGCCAGCAGGATACCGACAGGGATGAATGAGCAGTTCTTC. Protein: CASRIPTGMNEQFF. The chain uses TRBV6-1 and TRBJ2-1; 7 bases map to TRBD1. From germline, CDR1 is MNHNS and CDR2 SASEGT. This CDR3 spans 14 amino acids. V dropped 6 bases and J dropped 7; count of bases not matched to a gene: 9.

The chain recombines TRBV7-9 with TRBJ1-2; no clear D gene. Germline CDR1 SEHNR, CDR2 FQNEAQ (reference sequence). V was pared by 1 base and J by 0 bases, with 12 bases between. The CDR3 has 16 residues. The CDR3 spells CASSLVPGYANYGYTF. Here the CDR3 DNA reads TGTGCCAGCAGCTTAGTCCCGGGCTACGCTAACTATGGCTACACCTTC.

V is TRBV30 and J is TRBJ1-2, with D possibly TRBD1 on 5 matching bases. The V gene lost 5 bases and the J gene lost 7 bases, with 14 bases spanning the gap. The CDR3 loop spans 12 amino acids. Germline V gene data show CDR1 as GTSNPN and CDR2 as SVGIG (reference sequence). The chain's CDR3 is CAWGQVRGGYTF. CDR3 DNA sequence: TGTGCCTGGGGTCAGGTGAGGGGTGGCTACACCTTC.

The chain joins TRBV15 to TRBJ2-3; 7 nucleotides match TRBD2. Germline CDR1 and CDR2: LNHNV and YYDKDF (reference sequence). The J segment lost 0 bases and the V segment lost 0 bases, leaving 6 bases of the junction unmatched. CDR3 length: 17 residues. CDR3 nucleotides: TGTGCCACCAGCAGAGAGGGAGGGTTCTTCAGCACAGATACGCAGTATTTT. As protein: CATSREGGFFSTDTQYF.

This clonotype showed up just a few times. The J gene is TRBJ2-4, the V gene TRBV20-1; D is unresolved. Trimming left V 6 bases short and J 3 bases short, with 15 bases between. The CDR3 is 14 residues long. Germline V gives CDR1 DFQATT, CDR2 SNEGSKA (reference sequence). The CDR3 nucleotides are TGCAGTGCCGGCGATTATATTGGCAAAAACATTCAGTACTTC. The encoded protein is CSAGDYIGKNIQYF.

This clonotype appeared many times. The CDR3 protein is CASVKGQIEAFF. In nucleotides, the CDR3 is TGTGCCAGCGTCAAAGGGCAGATTGAAGCTTTCTTT. The genes are TRBV6-1 and TRBJ1-1, with no clear D. V was shortened by 8 bases and J by 7 bases, with 14 bases between the two germline ends. The CDR3 is made up of 12 amino acids. Germline V CDR1 and CDR2: MNHNS, SASEGT.

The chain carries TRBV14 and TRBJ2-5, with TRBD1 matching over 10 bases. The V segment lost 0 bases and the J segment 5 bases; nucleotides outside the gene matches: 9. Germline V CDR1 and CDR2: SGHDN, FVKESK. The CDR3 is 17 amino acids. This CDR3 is CASSQDYERGQGETQYF. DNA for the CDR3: TGTGCCAGCAGCCAAGATTACGAGAGGGGACAGGGGGAGACCCAGTACTTC.

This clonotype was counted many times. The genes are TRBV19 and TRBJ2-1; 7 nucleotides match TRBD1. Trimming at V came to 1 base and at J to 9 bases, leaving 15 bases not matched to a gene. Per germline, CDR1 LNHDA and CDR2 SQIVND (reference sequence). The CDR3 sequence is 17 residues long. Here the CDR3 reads CASSIARNRGPGGEQFF. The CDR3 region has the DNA TGTGCCAGTAGTATAGCAAGGAACAGGGGCCCCGGTGGTGAGCAGTTCTTC.